This T cell receptor beta chain stems from a study of blood T cells in healthy people across ages (dated by TCRdb to between 2014 and 2016). A note on the overall study: In model experiments, roughly one uniquely barcoded TCR beta cDNA molecule per two T cells was captured by template switching. Age-related changes in TCR beta repertoire diversity were measured in the study by deep sequencing normalized with unique cDNA molecular identifiers. For two donors (one aged 18 to 30 and one aged 80 or older), the study analyzed two additional independent replicas of 1 million unique cDNA reads from the same blood draw. The donors were split into four age groups: young (average around 17 years), middle-aged (around 40), aged (more than 55) and long-lived (over 75). To avoid experimental bias, donors of different ages were distributed randomly across sequencing lanes.

Here is what the overall study found, with its caveats: The percentage of naive T cells measured by flow cytometry correlated strongly with observed TCR beta diversity. Estimates of total diversity based on one million sequenced T cells were regarded as lower bounds and as underestimates. Bulk unsorted PBMC profiling prevented conclusive comparison of naive and antigen-experienced compartments. Compared with the aged group, the long-lived group had more naive CD4+ T cells, fewer expanded clones and increased TCR diversity, suggesting age selection. Observed TCR beta diversity per million T cells fell roughly linearly with age, and a significant reduction was already apparent by age about 38. Because the CMV infection status of the donors was unknown, age-related changes in expanded clonotypes may potentially have been confounded.

At the junction V is shortened by 5 bases and J by 8 bases; bases outside the gene matches: 12. As encoded in the germline V gene, CDR1 is SGHVS while CDR2 is FQNEAQ. There are 15 amino acids in the CDR3, from cysteine to phenylalanine inclusive. Only the CDR3 region is kept as DNA, spanning 45 bases read in frame from base 1. Preparation of the library involved 5' RACE. The second PCR ran for roughly 6 to 11 cycles and used a J-beta primer mix along with a sample-barcoded 5' primer. Each TCR beta cDNA molecule received a unique molecular identifier from a template-switch 5' adaptor carrying 12 random nucleotides. Each sample yielded at least 3 million CDR3-containing paired-end reads. First-strand cDNA synthesis was performed from all RNA using the Mint cDNA synthesis kit, with priming by a TRBC-specific oligonucleotide. Following uracil-DNA glycosylase treatment, all cDNA underwent a first 18-cycle PCR with the universal primers M1SS and BC2_uni_R. The published analysis was carried out like this. For normalization, 1 million high-quality reads were randomly selected from each sample, with every read carrying a distinct molecular identifier. Reads sharing molecular identifiers were discarded rather than binned into consensus sequences. MiTCR, run with a Q25 quality threshold and the strictest error-elimination algorithm, handled CDR3 identification, clonotype clustering and error correction. A nonparametric unseen species model with Euler transformation was used to estimate lower-bound total TCR beta diversity. TCRdb's own reprocessing of the public reads used fastp at Q25 and MiXCR and kept productive beta chains. When rows share a CDR3 protein, they turn into one entry using the most common DNA and genes. Clone size and V and J calls follow TCRdb, not the original study. Within this sample are some 1,800,000 distinct CDR3 sequences, with 39% of them counted one time only. Together, the top ten hold roughly 23% of the sample.

Systemically healthy Caucasian individuals from Russia, 39 in total and aged roughly 6 to 100 years, were included as donors. Each donor gave around 9.8 milliliters of peripheral blood, collected into EDTA-treated Vacutainer tubes. PBMCs were isolated by Ficoll-Paque density-gradient centrifugation, with at least 6.5 million obtained per sample. Total RNA, at least 6 micrograms per sample, was extracted from PBMCs with Trizol reagent. The percentages of naive CD45RAhigh/CD27high T cells were determined by flow cytometry on a PBMC aliquot from every donor. This clonotype was seen a handful of times. Its cognate antigen has yet to be identified. No much larger clonotype is one base removed from it; base qualities were not supplied.

The material sequenced was blood. Recombination connected TRBV7-8 to TRBJ2-1, and TRBD1 aligns with 7 junction nucleotides. The clonotype comes from a human donor in good health. The base sequence is TGTGCCAGCAGCGAACCCAGTAGACAGGGCTATGAGCAGTTCTTC. Its coded protein is CASSEPSRQGYEQFF.